The 25 T cell receptor beta chains below were found in one sample sequenced in a study of PD-1 blockade in classical Hodgkin lymphoma. Time point in this sample: newly diagnosed, previously untreated cHL patient sample. Produced via immunoSEQ multiplex PCR; TCRdb's table is partial and in-frame only. Of 25,000 to 35,000 clones in the sample, 85% to 95% are singletons; the top ten hold roughly 2%. The specimen was peripheral blood mononuclear cells (PBMCs). These receptors all come from a human donor with classical Hodgkin lymphoma.

This clone was found a few times. V gene TRBV4-1 combines with J gene TRBJ2-5, with 7 bases fitting TRBD1. Germline lookup yields CDR1 MGHRA and CDR2 YSYEKL. V lost 3 bases and J lost 7; bases outside the gene matches: 14. This CDR3 contains 16 residues. The CDR3, as DNA: TGCGCCAGCAGCCACCGACAGGGAAGCGGCCTTGGGACCCAGTACTTC. Protein product: CASSHRQGSGLGTQYF.

The gene calls are TRBV19 and TRBJ2-1, with 9 positions matching TRBD2. CDR3 size: 16 residues. Germline V gene data show CDR1 as LNHDA and CDR2 as SQIVND (reference sequence). V gave up 2 bases and J gave up 6 bases; unmatched junction bases: 8. The DNA for the CDR3 is TGTGCCAGTAGTATATATACGGCGGGAGGGTTCAATGAGCAGTTCTTC. Translation gives CASSIYTAGGFNEQFF. Full variable domain (outside the CDR3, taken from reference TRBV19 and TRBJ2-1): DGGITQSPKYLFRKEGQNVTLSCEQNLNHDAMYWYRQDPGQGLRLIYYSQIVNDFQKGDIAEGYSVSREKKESFPLTVTSAQKNPTAFYLCASSIYTAGGFNEQFFGPGTRLTVL.

The rearrangement uses TRBV9 and TRBJ2-7; 8 bases agree with TRBD2. CDR3 size: 15 residues. Germline V gene sequence: CDR1 SGDLS, CDR2 YYNGEE. V gave up 4 bases and J gave up 3 bases; unmatched junction bases: 9. The CDR3 DNA is TGTGCCAGCAGCCCATCCTTCGGGACTAGCTACGAGCAGTACTTC. Translating it yields CASSPSFGTSYEQYF.

V is TRBV7-2 and J is TRBJ2-7, with 7 bases that match TRBD2. The CDR3 spans 14 residues. V was clipped by 5 bases and J by 0 bases; unmatched bases: 4. Germline loops: CDR1 SGHTA, CDR2 FQGNSA. CDR3 coding DNA: TGTGCCAGCAGCGCAACTAGCGACTCCTACGAGCAGTACTTC. It yields the protein CASSATSDSYEQYF.

The rearrangement uses TRBV30 and TRBJ2-5; 7 bases line up with TRBD2. Germline CDR1 is GTSNPN and CDR2 is SVGIG (reference sequence). This CDR3 region has 15 residues. The V segment lost 2 bases and the J segment 5 bases; nucleotides outside the gene matches: 11. CDR3 protein: CAWSPGLGRVETQYF. The CDR3 coding sequence is TGTGCCTGGAGTCCTGGACTGGGGAGGGTGGAGACCCAGTACTTC.

This clone was counted a single time. J is TRBJ2-6 and V is TRBV28, with D maybe TRBD1 (6 bases). Between the trimmed V and J ends, which lost 7 bases and 0 bases, there was a span of 19 bases. CDR1 and CDR2 (germline): MDHEN, SYDVKM. The CDR3 has 18 residues. The CDR3 DNA sequence: TGTGCCAGCACCATGGGGAACAGGGCGGACTCTGGGGCCAACGTCCTGACTTTC. This translates into CASTMGNRADSGANVLTF.

The genes are TRBV19 and TRBJ1-5; TRBD1 aligns across 9 bases. The germline V gene encodes CDR1 LNHDA and CDR2 SQIVND (reference sequence). The CDR3 totals 16 residues. The ends lost 5 bases at V and 2 bases at J; junction bases unmatched: 7. CDR3 sequence reads: CASSARTGERNQPQHF. The CDR3 DNA is TGTGCCAGTAGTGCAAGGACAGGGGAACGCAATCAGCCCCAGCATTTT.

This chain uses TRBV28 with TRBJ2-1; TRBD2 matches at 8 bases. The ends lost 0 bases at V and 4 bases at J; junction bases unmatched: 5. This CDR3 spans 16 amino acids. Germline V gene lookup returns CDR1 MDHEN and CDR2 SYDVKM. The CDR3 spells CASSLWGLAGYNEQFF. DNA of the CDR3: TGTGCCAGCAGTTTATGGGGTCTAGCGGGTTACAATGAGCAGTTCTTC.

The chain joins TRBV5-1 to TRBJ2-7, with 10 positions matching TRBD2. Germline CDR1 is SGHRS and CDR2 is YFSETQ. The CDR3 contains 16 residues. V was pared by 4 bases and J by 5 bases, with 12 bases of the junction left unmatched. The CDR3 sequence: CASSLVGAGGPNEQYF. Here the CDR3 DNA reads TGCGCCAGCAGCCTGGTTGGAGCGGGAGGGCCAAACGAGCAGTACTTC.

The rearrangement uses TRBV28 and TRBJ1-6; 7 nucleotides line up with TRBD1. CDR1 MDHEN and CDR2 SYDVKM come from the germline V gene. After removal of 5 bases from V and 10 bases from J, the junction contained 20 bases not matched to a gene. CDR3 size: 18 residues. As DNA, the CDR3 is TGTGCCAGCAGTCCTCGCCGAGGGATCGTCAGGGGGTGGTCACCCCTCCACTTT. Residues: CASSPRRGIVRGWSPLHF.

This chain joins TRBV18 and TRBJ2-3, with D maybe TRBD2 (6 bases). The CDR3 consists of 16 residues. The germline V gene has CDR1 KGHSH and CDR2 LQKENI. The V and J ends lost 3 bases and 2 bases respectively, with 15 bases between them. This CDR3 is CASSPALARHTDTQYF. CDR3 coding DNA: TGTGCCAGCTCACCCGCACTAGCCCGACACACAGATACGCAGTATTTT. The full variable domain, completed using reference TRBV18 and TRBJ2-3, is NAGVMQNPRHLVRRRGQEARLRCSPMKGHSHVYWYRQLPEEGLKFMVYLQKENIIDESGMPKERFSAEFPKEGPSILRIQQVVRGDSAAYFCASSPALARHTDTQYFGPGTRLTVL.

This chain links TRBV2 with TRBJ1-1, with 8 positions matching TRBD1. This CDR3 spans 13 amino acids. The V segment lost 6 bases and the J segment 4 bases; nucleotides outside the gene matches: 4. Germline V CDR1 and CDR2: SNHLY, FYNNEI. CDR3 sequence: CASRGTGGTEAFF. The CDR3 DNA reads as TGTGCCAGCAGGGGTACAGGGGGCACTGAAGCTTTCTTT.

This chain joins TRBV14 and TRBJ1-3; no clear D gene. CDR3 length: 14 amino acids. Germline V gene sequence: CDR1 SGHDN, CDR2 FVKESK. V lost 1 base and J lost 4, with 8 bases in between. The CDR3 nucleotides read TGTGCCAGCAGCCAAGCTACCGACGGAAACACCATATATTTT. Protein: CASSQATDGNTIYF.

The rearrangement uses TRBV18 and TRBJ1-4, with 8 bases identical to TRBD1. V lost 2 bases and J lost 6; bases outside the gene matches: 8. Germline V gene lookup returns CDR1 KGHSH and CDR2 LQKENI. The CDR3 has 16 residues. The CDR3 nucleotides read TGTGCCAGCTCACCATTTAAGGCAGGGGGCGATGAAAAACTGTTTTTT. Protein product: CASSPFKAGGDEKLFF.

The V and J genes are TRBV27 and TRBJ2-5; D uncertain. The germline CDR1 and CDR2 sequences are MNHEY and SMNVEV (reference sequence). Trimming took off 5 bases at V and 0 bases at J, with 7 bases between the two ends. The CDR3 consists of 13 residues. CDR3 loop: CASSSGYQETQYF. The CDR3 DNA is TGTGCCAGCAGTAGTGGCTACCAAGAGACCCAGTACTTC.

The chain recombines TRBV7-3 with TRBJ2-3, with D maybe TRBD1 (6 bases). V lost 1 base and J 2 bases, leaving 22 bases between the germline ends. Looked up from germline, CDR1 is SGHTA and CDR2 is FQGTGA. The length of the CDR3 is 19 residues. CDR3 loop: CASSLSKSPQGFDTDTQYF. CDR3 bases: TGTGCCAGCAGCTTAAGTAAATCACCACAGGGATTCGACACAGATACGCAGTATTTT.

The rearrangement links TRBV30 to TRBJ1-6; TRBD1 agrees at 8 bases. Looked up from germline, CDR1 is GTSNPN and CDR2 is SVGIG (reference sequence). This CDR3 is built from 13 residues. With V trimmed by 3 bases and J by 7 bases, 2 bases remained unmatched. The CDR3 bases are TGTGCCTGGAGAAGGACAGGGAATTCACCCCTCCACTTT. Translated, it gives CAWRRTGNSPLHF.

The rearrangement joins TRBV19 to TRBJ1-2, with 7 nucleotides matching TRBD1. The CDR3 runs to 16 residues. Trimming at V came to 4 bases and at J to 0 bases, leaving 8 bases not matched to a gene. The germline gives CDR1 LNHDA, CDR2 SQIVND (reference sequence). Written as DNA, the CDR3 is TGTGCCAGTAGTAGAAGGGCCGGGACAGCTAACTATGGCTACACCTTC. Translation: CASSRRAGTANYGYTF.

The rearrangement joins TRBV7-9 to TRBJ1-2; D not certain. Germline-derived CDR1 and CDR2 are SEHNR and FQNEAQ (reference sequence). CDR3 length: 11 amino acids. V was trimmed by 5 bases and J by 3 bases, leaving 4 bases between them. CDR3 in amino acids: CASSRDYGYTF. The CDR3 region has the DNA TGTGCCAGCAGCCGGGACTATGGCTACACCTTC.

The chain couples TRBV19 to TRBJ1-5; D unresolved. This CDR3 has 15 residues. Germline-derived CDR1 and CDR2 are LNHDA and SQIVND (reference sequence). The V end lost 6 bases, the J end lost 7 bases, and 19 bases lay between the germline ends. The CDR3 DNA reads as TGTGCCAGTAGACGCGGACCCCTAATCGGACAGCCCCAGCATTTT. Residues: CASRRGPLIGQPQHF. The full variable domain, with the rest looked up from reference TRBV19 and TRBJ1-5, is DGGITQSPKYLFRKEGQNVTLSCEQNLNHDAMYWYRQDPGQGLRLIYYSQIVNDFQKGDIAEGYSVSREKKESFPLTVTSAQKNPTAFYLCASRRGPLIGQPQHFGDGTRLSIL.

This clone has only one observation. This rearrangement joins TRBV11-2 to TRBJ2-5, with D uncertain. This CDR3 region has 14 residues. V was cut by 1 base and J by 3 bases, with 9 bases left in between. The germline V gene has CDR1 SGHAT and CDR2 FQNNGV. The CDR3 loop reads CASSLGVREETQYF. CDR3 nucleotides: TGTGCCAGCAGCTTAGGGGTCCGAGAAGAGACCCAGTACTTC.

The gene calls are TRBV7-9 and TRBJ1-2; a weak D match, TRBD1 (5 bases). Germline V lookup: CDR1 SEHNR, CDR2 FQNEAQ (reference sequence). CDR3 length equals 12 residues. Trimming took 4 bases from V and 14 from J, leaving 17 bases between them. The CDR3 nucleotides are TGTGCCAGCAGCTCGATGACAGAAAAGAGTACCTTC. Translated, it gives CASSSMTEKSTF. The full variable domain, in which reference TRBV7-9 and TRBJ1-2 provide the parts outside the CDR3, is DTGVSQNPRHKITKRGQNVTFRCDPISEHNRLYWYRQTLGQGPEFLTYFQNEAQLEKSRLLSDRFSAERPKGSFSTLEIQRTEQGDSAMYLCASSSMTEKSTFGSGTRLTVV.

This clone is a singleton in its sample. The chain has TRBV9 and TRBJ2-2; perhaps TRBD1 as D (8 bases). Germline assignment: CDR1 SGDLS and CDR2 YYNGEE. The CDR3 runs 16 residues. Trimming removed 0 bases at V and 3 bases at J, with 12 bases between. The CDR3 sequence: CASSVAQGGDTGELFF. The DNA of the CDR3 is TGTGCCAGCAGCGTAGCACAGGGGGGGGACACCGGGGAGCTGTTTTTT. Variable domain in full (rest from reference TRBV9 and TRBJ2-2): DSGVTQTPKHLITATGQRVTLRCSPRSGDLSVYWYQQSLDQGLQFLIQYYNGEERAKGNILERFSAQQFPDLHSELNLSSLELGDSALYFCASSVAQGGDTGELFFGEGSRLTVL.

In this sample, this clone turned up once. J is TRBJ1-3 and V is TRBV18, with D perhaps matching TRBD1 (5 bases). The CDR3 totals 15 residues. V lost 6 bases and J lost 2, with 14 bases in between. Germline V gene lookup returns CDR1 KGHSH and CDR2 LQKENI. In DNA form, the CDR3 reads TGTGCCAGCTCCGCCGCGGCGGGACCTGGAAACACCATATATTTT. Amino acids: CASSAAAGPGNTIYF.

A single count supports this clone. CDR3: CASSAGTSVNVPDTQYF. CDR3 in DNA: TGTGCCAGCAGCGCCGGGACTAGCGTCAACGTACCAGATACGCAGTATTTT. The chain recombines TRBV7-8 with TRBJ2-3; 10 positions agree with TRBD2. V gave up 5 bases and J gave up 4 bases; unmatched junction bases: 12. Germline V gene sequence: CDR1 SGHVS, CDR2 FQNEAQ. This CDR3 region has 17 residues.